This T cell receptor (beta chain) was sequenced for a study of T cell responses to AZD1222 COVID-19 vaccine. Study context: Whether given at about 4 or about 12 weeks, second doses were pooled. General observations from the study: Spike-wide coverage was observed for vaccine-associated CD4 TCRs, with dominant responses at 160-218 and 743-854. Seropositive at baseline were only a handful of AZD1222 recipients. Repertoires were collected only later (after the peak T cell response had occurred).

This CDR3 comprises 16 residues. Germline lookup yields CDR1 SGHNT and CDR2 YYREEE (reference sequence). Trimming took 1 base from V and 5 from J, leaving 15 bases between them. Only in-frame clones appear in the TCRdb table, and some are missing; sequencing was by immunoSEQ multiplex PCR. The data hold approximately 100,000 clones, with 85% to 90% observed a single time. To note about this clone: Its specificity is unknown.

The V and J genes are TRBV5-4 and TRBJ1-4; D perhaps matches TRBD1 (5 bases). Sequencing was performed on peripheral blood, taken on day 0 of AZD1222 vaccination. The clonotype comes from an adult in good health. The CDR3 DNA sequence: TGTGCCAGCAGCTTGCGGTTGGGGACCGACAATGAAAAACTGTTTTTT. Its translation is CASSLRLGTDNEKLFF.